What follows is one TCR beta chain and its context. In germline, CDR1 is SGDLS, CDR2 YYNGEE. Trimming removed 4 bases from V and 5 bases from J, with 15 bases in between. The CDR3 spans 14 residues. This record comes from a study of OX40 agonist ivuxolimab in advanced cancers. About the research overall: Cancers in dose escalation were hepatocellular, melanoma, renal cell and head and neck.

Generated by immunoSEQ multiplex PCR, the TCRdb table keeps only in-frame clones and is missing some. The data show roughly 90,000 clones, approximately 91% seen once. The sequenced sample was CD4+ or CD8+ T cells sorted from blood, obtained in a trial of the OX40 agonist ivuxolimab. This TCR was sampled from an adult with an advanced solid tumor such as melanoma, head and neck, liver or kidney cancer. V usage is TRBV9 and J usage is TRBJ2-5, with D perhaps matching TRBD1 or TRBD2 (6 bases each). The CDR3 DNA is TGTGCCAGCAGCCTCCATGAGGGGGGTGAGACCCAGTACTTC. It translates to CASSLHEGGETQYF.